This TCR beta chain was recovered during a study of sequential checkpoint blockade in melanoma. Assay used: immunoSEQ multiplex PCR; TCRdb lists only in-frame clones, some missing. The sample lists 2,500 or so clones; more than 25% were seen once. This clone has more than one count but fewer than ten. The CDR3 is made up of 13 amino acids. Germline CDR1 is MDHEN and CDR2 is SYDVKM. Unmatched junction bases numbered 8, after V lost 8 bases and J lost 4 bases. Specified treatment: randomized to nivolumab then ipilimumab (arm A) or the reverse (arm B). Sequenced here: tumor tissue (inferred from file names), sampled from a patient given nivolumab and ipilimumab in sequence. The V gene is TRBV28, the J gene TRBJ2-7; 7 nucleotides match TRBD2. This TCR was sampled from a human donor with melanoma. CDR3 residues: CASGPGLFYEQYF. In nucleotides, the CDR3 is TGTGCCAGCGGACCGGGACTATTTTACGAGCAGTACTTC.